The 3 T cell receptor beta chains below were found in one sample sequenced in a study of CD8 T cells in Susac syndrome. Roughly 0.5 to 1 ug RNA was reverse transcribed with random hexamers. TCRdb processed the immunoSEQ multiplex PCR reads anew with MiXCR; each CDR3 protein has one entry. The sample records approximately 190,000 distinct CDR3 sequences, roughly 94% being singletons. What was sequenced was CD8+ T cells from PBMCs. These receptors originate from a human donor with Susac syndrome.

V and J are TRBV10-3 and TRBJ2-7, with D possibly matching TRBD2 (5 bases). Looked up from germline, CDR1 is ENHRY and CDR2 is SYGVKD. Trimming left V 2 bases short and J 5 bases short, with 13 bases between. The CDR3 totals 14 residues. CDR3 residues: CAISEVEGKDEQYF. The CDR3 DNA sequence: TGTGCCATCAGTGAGGTAGAGGGCAAGGACGAGCAGTACTTC.

The chain links TRBV6-5 to TRBJ1-6; D is ambiguous. The CDR3 is made up of 14 amino acids. Between the trimmed V and J ends, which lost 6 bases and 12 bases, there was a span of 18 bases. From germline, CDR1 is MNHEY and CDR2 SVGAGI. CDR3 nucleotides: TGTGCCAGCAGCGAGATTCACGGATCGGTACCCCTCCACTTT. Translation gives CASSEIHGSVPLHF.

The chain joins TRBV5-1 to TRBJ2-7; D perhaps matches TRBD1 (6 bases). Trimming removed 4 bases from V and 6 bases from J, with 20 bases in between. Germline V CDR1 and CDR2: SGHRS, YFSETQ. This CDR3 is built from 15 residues. The CDR3 DNA reads TGCGCCAGCAGCGATCCCTTGACAGGACCATCCGAGCAGTACTTC. This codes for CASSDPLTGPSEQYF.